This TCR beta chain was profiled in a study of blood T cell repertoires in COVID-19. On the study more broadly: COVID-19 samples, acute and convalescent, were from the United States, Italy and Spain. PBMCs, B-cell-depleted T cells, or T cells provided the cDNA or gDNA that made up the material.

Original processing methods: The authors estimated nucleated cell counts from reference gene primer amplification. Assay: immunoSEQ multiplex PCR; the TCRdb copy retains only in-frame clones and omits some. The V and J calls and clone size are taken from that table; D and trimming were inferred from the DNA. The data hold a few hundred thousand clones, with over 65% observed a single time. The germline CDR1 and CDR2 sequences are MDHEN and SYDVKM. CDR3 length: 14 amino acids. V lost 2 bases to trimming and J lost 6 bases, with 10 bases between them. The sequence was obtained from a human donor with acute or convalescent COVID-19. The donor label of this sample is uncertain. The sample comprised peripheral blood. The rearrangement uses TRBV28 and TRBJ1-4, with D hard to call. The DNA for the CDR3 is TGTGCCAGCAGTTTAGGAGGGCGCGATGAAAAACTGTTTTTT. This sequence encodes CASSLGGRDEKLFF.